The source of this T cell receptor (beta chain) is a study of OX40 agonist ivuxolimab in advanced cancers. Across the study: Patients were dosed intravenously with ivuxolimab at 0.01 to 10 mg/kg every 2 weeks.

TCRdb's table, derived via immunoSEQ multiplex PCR, lists solely in-frame clones and lacks some. Of 60,000 to 85,000 clones in the sample, over 70% are singletons; the top ten hold 6.9%. This clonotype originated in an adult with an advanced solid tumor such as melanoma, head and neck, liver or kidney cancer. The source was CD4+ or CD8+ T cells sorted from blood, collected in a trial of the OX40 agonist ivuxolimab.

The chain's CDR3 is CASRFNRDSNTEAFF. Here the CDR3 DNA reads TGTGCCAGCAGATTCAACAGGGATTCGAACACTGAAGCTTTCTTT. The rearrangement joins TRBV27 to TRBJ1-1; possible D gene TRBD1, 6 bases. The V and J ends lost 6 bases and 1 base respectively, with 15 bases between them. The CDR3 totals 15 residues. Germline CDR1 MNHEY, CDR2 SMNVEV (reference sequence).